This TCR beta chain was recorded in a study of T-cell reconstitution after alpha-beta-depleted transplantation in children. Study-level results: The study reportedly traced alpha-beta T cells about two months after transplant to several hundred expanded graft clones. T-cell counts and diversity at one year following transplant were attributed mainly to newly produced T cells.

As regards this clonotype: Its antigen is currently unknown.

This sample's TCRbeta library carried unique molecular identifier barcodes. From the PCR reads, TCRdb called clonotypes with MiXCR, one entry per CDR3 protein. The sample consists of about 980,000 distinct CDR3 sequences, roughly 29% of them appearing once. The clonotype originates from a boy in the first two years of life who had a stem cell transplant for SCID, so the T cells may come from the graft donor. Sample: PBMCs, mostly from graft donor cells, taken 360 days after TCRalphabeta/CD19-depleted stem cell transplant.

This CDR3 is CASSLWKTVSYNSPLHF. DNA for the CDR3: TGTGCCAGCAGCTTGTGGAAGACAGTTTCCTATAATTCACCCCTCCACTTT. The chain uses TRBV5-5 and TRBJ1-6; tentatively, D is TRBD1 (5 bases). CDR1 and CDR2 (germline): SGHKS, YYEKEE (reference sequence). The V end was cut by 1 base, the J end by 1 base, with 12 bases between. The CDR3 contains 17 residues.